This TCR beta chain is drawn from a study of blood T cells in healthy people across ages. Overall study results and limits: Long-lived donors exceeded aged donors in naive CD4+ cells and diversity.

The germline gives CDR1 SGHNT, CDR2 YENEEA. The CDR3 contains 17 residues. V was clipped by 6 bases and J by 8 bases; unmatched bases: 14. This clonotype was counted between two and nine times. Its antigen is undetermined. It was with a sample-barcoded 5' primer and a J-beta primer mix that a second PCR of about 7 to 12 cycles was run. TCRdb used MiXCR to reprocess the 5' RACE reads, holding one entry per CDR3 protein. The table has around 800,000 distinct CDR3 sequences, roughly 53% seen once. Source material: blood. The chain couples TRBV11-3 to TRBJ2-1; 12 nucleotides line up with TRBD2. The TCR originated in a man at least 80 years old in good health. The CDR3 nucleotides are TGTGCCAGCAGGGCGGGACTAGCGGGTCCTAAAGAAGATGAGCAGTTCTTC. It translates to CASRAGLAGPKEDEQFF.